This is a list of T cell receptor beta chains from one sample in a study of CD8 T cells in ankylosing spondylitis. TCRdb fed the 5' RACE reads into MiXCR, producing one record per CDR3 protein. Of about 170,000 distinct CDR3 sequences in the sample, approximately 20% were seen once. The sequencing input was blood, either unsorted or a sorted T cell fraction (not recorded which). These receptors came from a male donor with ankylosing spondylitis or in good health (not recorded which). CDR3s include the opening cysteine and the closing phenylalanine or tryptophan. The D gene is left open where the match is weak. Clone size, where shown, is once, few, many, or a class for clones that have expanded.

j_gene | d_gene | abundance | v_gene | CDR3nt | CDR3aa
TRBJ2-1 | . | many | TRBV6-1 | TGTGCCAGCAGTCTGAGCGGATCAGTATGGGGTGAGCAGTTCTTC | CASSLSGSVWGEQFF
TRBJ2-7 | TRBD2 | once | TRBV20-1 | TGCAGTGCGCCGAGCGGGAGCTCCTACGAGCAGTACTTC | CSAPSGSSYEQYF
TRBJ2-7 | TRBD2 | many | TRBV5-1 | TGCGCCAGCAGCTTGGAGGCTAGCGGGAGAGGCGACAACTACGAGCAGTACTTC | CASSLEASGRGDNYEQYF
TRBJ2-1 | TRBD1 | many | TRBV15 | TGTGCCACCAGCAGGGTTGCAGGGGGTATAAGCAATGAGCAGTTCTTC | CATSRVAGGISNEQFF
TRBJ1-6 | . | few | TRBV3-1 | TGTGCCAGCTCTCCGGGGACGGCTGCCTCACCCCTCCACTTT | CASSPGTAASPLHF
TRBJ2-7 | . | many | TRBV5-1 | TGCGCCAGCAGCCCTGTCGGGACGGCAGGATCCTACGAGCAGTACTTC | CASSPVGTAGSYEQYF
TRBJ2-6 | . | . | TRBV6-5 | TGTGCCAGCAGCTACACCGGGACCCTATCTGGGGCCAACGTCCTGACTTTC | CASSYTGTLSGANVLTF
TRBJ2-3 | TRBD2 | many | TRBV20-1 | TGCAGTGCTAATACCGGGACTAGGCCCACAGATACGCAGTATTTT | CSANTGTRPTDTQYF
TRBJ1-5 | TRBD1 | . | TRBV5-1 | TGCGCCAGCAGTTGGGGACAGGGCGAGGGACAGCCCCAGCATTTT | CASSWGQGEGQPQHF
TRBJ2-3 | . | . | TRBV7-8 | TGTGCCAGCAACTCCGGGACAAACACAGATACGCAGTATTTT | CASNSGTNTDTQYF
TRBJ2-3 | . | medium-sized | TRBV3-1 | TGTGCCAGCAGCCCACACACAGATACGCAGTATTTT | CASSPHTDTQYF
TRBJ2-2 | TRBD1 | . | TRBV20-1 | TGCAGTGCTAGAGATAAGGAGTCGGGACAGGGTAACACCGGGGAGCTGTTTTTT | CSARDKESGQGNTGELFF
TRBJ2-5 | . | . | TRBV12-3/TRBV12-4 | TGTGCCAGCAGGGGGGGCGGCTTGCAAGAGACCCAGTACTTC | CASRGGGLQETQYF
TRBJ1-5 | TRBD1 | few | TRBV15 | TGTGCCACTGCACAGGGGTCCAATCAGCCCCAGCATTTT | CATAQGSNQPQHF
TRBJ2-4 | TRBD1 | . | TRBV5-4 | TGTGCCAGCAGCTTGTCCCCTTGGGACAGCTCTCTAGCCAAAAACATTCAGTACTTC | CASSLSPWDSSLAKNIQYF
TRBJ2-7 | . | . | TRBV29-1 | TGCAGCGGGACCGAAACCTACGAGCAGTACTTC | CSGTETYEQYF
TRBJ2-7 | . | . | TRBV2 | TGTGCCAGCAGTGCTAGATGGAGTGACTACGAGCAGTACTTC | CASSARWSDYEQYF
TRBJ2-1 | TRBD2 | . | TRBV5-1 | TGCGCCAGCAGCTTGGCGGGACTAGCGGGAGTGGGCTACAATGAGCAGTTCTTC | CASSLAGLAGVGYNEQFF
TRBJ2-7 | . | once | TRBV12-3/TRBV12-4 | TGTGCCAGCAGTTTAAGGCCCTTGAGCTCCTACGAGCAGTACTTC | CASSLRPLSSYEQYF
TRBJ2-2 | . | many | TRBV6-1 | TGTGCCAGCAGTCGCACCAGCGAATGGAACACCGGGGAGCTGTTTTTT | CASSRTSEWNTGELFF
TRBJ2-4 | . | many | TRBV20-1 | TGCAGTGCCAGACTAGTTACCAAAAACATTCAGTACTTC | CSARLVTKNIQYF
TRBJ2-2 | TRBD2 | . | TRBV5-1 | TGCACCAGCAGCTCGTCGGGAGGTTCGAACACCGGGGAGCTGTTTTTT | CTSSSSGGSNTGELFF
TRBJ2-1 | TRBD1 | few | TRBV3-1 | TGTGCCAGCAGCCAAGGGGACAGGGGGTTATTCAATGAGCAGTTCTTC | CASSQGDRGLFNEQFF
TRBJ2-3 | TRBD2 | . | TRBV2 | TGTGCCAGCAGTGACCCACGACTAGCGGAAAGCACAGATACGCAGTATTTT | CASSDPRLAESTDTQYF
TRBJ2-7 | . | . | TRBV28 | TGTGCCAGCAGTTTATTACCTCGAGGATACGGCGAGCAGTACTTC | CASSLLPRGYGEQYF
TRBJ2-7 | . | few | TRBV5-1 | TGCGCCAGCAGCTTGAGTCCCAGAAGCGAGCAGTACTTC | CASSLSPRSEQYF
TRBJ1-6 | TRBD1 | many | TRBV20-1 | TGCAGTGCTCGGGACAGGGAAACGTCACCCCTCCACTTT | CSARDRETSPLHF
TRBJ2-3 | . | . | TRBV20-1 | TGCAGTGCTAGAGATCCCACAGGTGGTGATGCAGATACGCAGTATTTT | CSARDPTGGDADTQYF
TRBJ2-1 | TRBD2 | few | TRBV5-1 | TGCGCCAGCAGCCTGGGTAGCGGGGGTTACAATGAGCAGTTCTTC | CASSLGSGGYNEQFF
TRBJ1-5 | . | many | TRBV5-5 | TGTGCCAGCAGCGTGGACCCAAATCAGCCCCAGCATTTT | CASSVDPNQPQHF
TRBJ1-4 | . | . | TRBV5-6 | TGTGCCAGCAACTTCCTAACGCGAGGAACTAATGAAAAACTGTTTTTT | CASNFLTRGTNEKLFF
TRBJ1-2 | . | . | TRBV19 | TGTGCCAGTAGTATTTTACTAACAGGACGTAACTATGGCTACACCTTC | CASSILLTGRNYGYTF
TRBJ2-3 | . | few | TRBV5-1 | TGCGCCAGCAGCTTTGGTGAGGGTGATACGCAGTATTTT | CASSFGEGDTQYF
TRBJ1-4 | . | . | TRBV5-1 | TGCGCCAGCAGCGAGGAGGCAACTAATGAAAAACTGTTTTTT | CASSEEATNEKLFF
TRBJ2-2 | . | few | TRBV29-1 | TGCAGCGTTGAAGATCTGGGAGCGAACACCGGGGAGCTGTTTTTT | CSVEDLGANTGELFF
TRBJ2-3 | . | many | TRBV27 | TGTGCCAGCAGTTTATCACGTGGGGGCTCGTTTGCTCTCACAGATACGCAGTATTTT | CASSLSRGGSFALTDTQYF
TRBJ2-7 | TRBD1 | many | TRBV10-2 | TGCGCCAGCAGTGAGTGGGACAGGGTCTACGAGCAGTACTTC | CASSEWDRVYEQYF
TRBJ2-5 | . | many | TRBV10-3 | TGTGCCATCAGTGAGTCGCAGACCCAGTACTTC | CAISESQTQYF
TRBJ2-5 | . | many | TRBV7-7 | TGTGCCAGCAGCCGGGGACCCGAAGAGACCCAGTACTTC | CASSRGPEETQYF
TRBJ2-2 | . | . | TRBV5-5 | TGTGCCAGCAGCTTTCTAGCATCCACCGGGGAGCTGTTTTTT | CASSFLASTGELFF
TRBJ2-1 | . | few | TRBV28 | TGTGCCAGCAGAAAAAGTGGGGGGCCAGCGGGAAATGAGCAGTTCTTC | CASRKSGGPAGNEQFF
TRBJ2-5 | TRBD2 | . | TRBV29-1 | TGCAGCATTGACCCCCCTAGCGGGAGGGCTTCTGGGATAGGAGAGACCCAGTACTTC | CSIDPPSGRASGIGETQYF
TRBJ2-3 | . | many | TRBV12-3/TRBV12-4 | TGTGCCAGCAGAAGGGACTCCCTCGCGGGAGATACGCAGTATTTT | CASRRDSLAGDTQYF
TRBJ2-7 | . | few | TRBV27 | TGTGCCAGCAGTATATACAGGGAGTCCTACGAGCAGTACTTC | CASSIYRESYEQYF
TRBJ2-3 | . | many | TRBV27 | TGTGCCAGCAGTGCGGCAGATACGCAGTATTTT | CASSAADTQYF
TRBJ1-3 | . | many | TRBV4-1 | TGCGCCAGCGGTCCCGGAGCCTCTGGAAACACCATATATTTT | CASGPGASGNTIYF
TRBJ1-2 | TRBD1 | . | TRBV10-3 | TGTGGCATCAGTGAATGGGGGAGCGGACAGGCTAACTATGGCTACACCTTC | CGISEWGSGQANYGYTF
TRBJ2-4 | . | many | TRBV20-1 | TGCAGTTACTGGATACCCGCCAAAAACATTCAGTACTTC | CSYWIPAKNIQYF
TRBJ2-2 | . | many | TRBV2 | TGTGCCAGCAGTGAAGTGGAAACCGGGGAGCTGTTTTTT | CASSEVETGELFF
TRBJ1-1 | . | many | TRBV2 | TGTGCCAGCAGCGGTCTGGGAGGGGCCATCACTGAAGCTTTCTTT | CASSGLGGAITEAFF
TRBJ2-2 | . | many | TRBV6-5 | TGTGCCAGCAGTCCATCGTCCGGGGAGCTGTTTTTT | CASSPSSGELFF
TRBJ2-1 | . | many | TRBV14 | TGTGCCAGCAGCCAATGGCGTTTCTATGAGCAGTTCTTC | CASSQWRFYEQFF
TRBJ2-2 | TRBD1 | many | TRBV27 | TGTGCCAGCAGACCCCCGACAGGGCAGGACACCGGGGAGCTGTTTTTT | CASRPPTGQDTGELFF
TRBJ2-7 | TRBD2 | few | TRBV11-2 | TGTGCCAGCAGCTTAGACCCAGCGGGGGAGCCCCACTCCTACGAGCAGTACTTC | CASSLDPAGEPHSYEQYF
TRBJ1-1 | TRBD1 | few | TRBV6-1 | TGTGCCAGCAAAACCGGACAGGGGGCGATTGAAGCTTTCTTT | CASKTGQGAIEAFF
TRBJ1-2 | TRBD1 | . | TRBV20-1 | TGCGGATCCGGGACAGGGCTCTATGGCTACACCTTC | CGSGTGLYGYTF
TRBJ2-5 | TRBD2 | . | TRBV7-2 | TGTGCCAGCAGCGACATAACAACGGGAGGGGCCGAGACCCAGTACTTC | CASSDITTGGAETQYF
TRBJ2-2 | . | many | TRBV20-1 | TGCAGTGCTCGGATCGTTAACACCGGGGAGCTGTTTTTT | CSARIVNTGELFF